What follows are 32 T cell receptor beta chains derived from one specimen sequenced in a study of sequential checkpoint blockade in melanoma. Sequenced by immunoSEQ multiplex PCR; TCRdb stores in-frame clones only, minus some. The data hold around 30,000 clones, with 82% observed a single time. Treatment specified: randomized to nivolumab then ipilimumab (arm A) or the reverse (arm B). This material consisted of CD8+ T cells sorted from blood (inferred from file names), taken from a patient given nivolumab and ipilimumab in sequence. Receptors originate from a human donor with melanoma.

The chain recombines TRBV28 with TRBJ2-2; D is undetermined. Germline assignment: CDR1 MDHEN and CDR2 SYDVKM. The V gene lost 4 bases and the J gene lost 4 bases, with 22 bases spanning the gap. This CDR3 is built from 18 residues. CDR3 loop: CASSSYPLESEFTGELFF. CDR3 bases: TGTGCCAGCAGTTCTTATCCCCTTGAGTCCGAGTTCACCGGGGAGCTGTTTTTT. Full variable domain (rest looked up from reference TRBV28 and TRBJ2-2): DVKVTQSSRYLVKRTGEKVFLECVQDMDHENMFWYRQDPGLGLRLIYFSYDVKMKEKGDIPEGYSVSREKKERFSLILESASTNQTSMYLCASSSYPLESEFTGELFFGEGSRLTVL.

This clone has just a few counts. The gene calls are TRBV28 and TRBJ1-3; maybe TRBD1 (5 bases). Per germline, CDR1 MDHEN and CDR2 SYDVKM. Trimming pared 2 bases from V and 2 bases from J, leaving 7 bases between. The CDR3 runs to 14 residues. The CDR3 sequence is CASSLRGAGNTIYF. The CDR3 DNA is TGTGCCAGCAGTTTAAGGGGTGCTGGAAACACCATATATTTT. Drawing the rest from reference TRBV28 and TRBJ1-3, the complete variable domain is DVKVTQSSRYLVKRTGEKVFLECVQDMDHENMFWYRQDPGLGLRLIYFSYDVKMKEKGDIPEGYSVSREKKERFSLILESASTNQTSMYLCASSLRGAGNTIYFGEGSWLTVV.

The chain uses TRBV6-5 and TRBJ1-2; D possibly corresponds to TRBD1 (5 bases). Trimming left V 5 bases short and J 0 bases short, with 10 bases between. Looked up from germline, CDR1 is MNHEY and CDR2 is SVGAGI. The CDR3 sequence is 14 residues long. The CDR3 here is CASSPAGPNYGYTF. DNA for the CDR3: TGTGCCAGCAGTCCAGCGGGGCCTAACTATGGCTACACCTTC.

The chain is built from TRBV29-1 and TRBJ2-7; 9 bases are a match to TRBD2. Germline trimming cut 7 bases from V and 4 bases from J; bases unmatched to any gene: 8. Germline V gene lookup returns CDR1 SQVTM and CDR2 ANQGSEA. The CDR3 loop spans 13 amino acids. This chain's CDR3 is CSALAGAAYEQYF. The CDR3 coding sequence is TGCAGCGCCTTAGCGGGAGCGGCTTACGAGCAGTACTTC.

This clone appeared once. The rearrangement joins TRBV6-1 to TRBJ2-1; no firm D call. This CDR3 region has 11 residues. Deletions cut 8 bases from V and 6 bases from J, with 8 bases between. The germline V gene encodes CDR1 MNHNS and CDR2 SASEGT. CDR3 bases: TGTGCCAGCCGGTCGCCCAATGAGCAGTTCTTC. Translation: CASRSPNEQFF.

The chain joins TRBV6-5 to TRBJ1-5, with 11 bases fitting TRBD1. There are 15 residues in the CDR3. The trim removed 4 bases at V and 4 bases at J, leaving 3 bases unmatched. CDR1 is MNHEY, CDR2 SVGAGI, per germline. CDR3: CASSLGQGANQPQHF. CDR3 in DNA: TGTGCCAGCAGTTTAGGACAGGGGGCTAATCAGCCCCAGCATTTT.

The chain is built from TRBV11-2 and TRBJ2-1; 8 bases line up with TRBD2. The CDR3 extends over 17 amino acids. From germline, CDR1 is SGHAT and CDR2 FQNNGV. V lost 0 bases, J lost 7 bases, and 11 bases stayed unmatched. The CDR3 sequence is CASSLEGRTSFVNEQFF. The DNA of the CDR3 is TGTGCCAGCAGCTTAGAGGGAAGGACTAGCTTCGTAAATGAGCAGTTCTTC. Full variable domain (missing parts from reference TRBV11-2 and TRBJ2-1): EAGVAQSPRYKIIEKRQSVAFWCNPISGHATLYWYQQILGQGPKLLIQFQNNGVVDDSQLPKDRFSAERLKGVDSTLKIQPAKLEDSAVYLCASSLEGRTSFVNEQFFGPGTRLTVL.

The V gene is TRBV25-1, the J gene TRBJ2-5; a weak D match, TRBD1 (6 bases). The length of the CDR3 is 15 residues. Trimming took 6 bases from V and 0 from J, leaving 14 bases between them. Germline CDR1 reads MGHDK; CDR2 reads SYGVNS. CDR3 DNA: TGTGCCAGCAGGGACGAAGGGACACACCAAGAGACCCAGTACTTC. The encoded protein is CASRDEGTHQETQYF.

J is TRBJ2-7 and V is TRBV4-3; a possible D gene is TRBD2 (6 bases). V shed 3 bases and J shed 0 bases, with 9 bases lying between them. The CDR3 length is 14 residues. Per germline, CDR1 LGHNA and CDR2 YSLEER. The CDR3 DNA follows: TGCGCCAGCAGCCACGTGGAGGGCTCCTACGAGCAGTACTTC. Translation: CASSHVEGSYEQYF.

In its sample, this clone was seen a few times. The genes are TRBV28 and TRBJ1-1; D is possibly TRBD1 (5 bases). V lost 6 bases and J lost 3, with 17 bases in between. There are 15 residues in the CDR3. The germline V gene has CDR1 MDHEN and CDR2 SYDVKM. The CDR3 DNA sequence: TGTGCCAGCAGCCGGGTCGATCTAGGGGACACTGAAGCTTTCTTT. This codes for CASSRVDLGDTEAFF. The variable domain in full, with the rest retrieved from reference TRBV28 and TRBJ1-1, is DVKVTQSSRYLVKRTGEKVFLECVQDMDHENMFWYRQDPGLGLRLIYFSYDVKMKEKGDIPEGYSVSREKKERFSLILESASTNQTSMYLCASSRVDLGDTEAFFGQGTRLTVV.

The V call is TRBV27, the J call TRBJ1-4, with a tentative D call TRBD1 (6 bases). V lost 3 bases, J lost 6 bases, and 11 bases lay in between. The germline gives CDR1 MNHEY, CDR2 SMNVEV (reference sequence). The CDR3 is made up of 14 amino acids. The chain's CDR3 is CASSFLGADEKLFF. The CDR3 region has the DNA TGTGCCAGCAGTTTCCTGGGGGCCGATGAAAAACTGTTTTTT.

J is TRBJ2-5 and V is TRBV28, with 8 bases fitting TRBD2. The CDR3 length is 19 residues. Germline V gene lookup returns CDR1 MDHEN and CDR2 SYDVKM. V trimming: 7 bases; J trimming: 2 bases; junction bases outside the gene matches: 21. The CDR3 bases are TGTGCCAGCACCGGGACCGGGGCCCTCCTAGCGGGCGGACAAGAGACCCAGTACTTC. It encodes CASTGTGALLAGGQETQYF.

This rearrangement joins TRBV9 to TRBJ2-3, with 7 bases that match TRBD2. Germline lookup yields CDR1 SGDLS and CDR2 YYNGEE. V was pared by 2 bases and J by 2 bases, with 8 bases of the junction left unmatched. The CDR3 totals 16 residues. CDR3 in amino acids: CASSVEAGYYTDTQYF. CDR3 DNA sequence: TGTGCCAGCAGCGTCGAAGCGGGGTATTACACAGATACGCAGTATTTT.

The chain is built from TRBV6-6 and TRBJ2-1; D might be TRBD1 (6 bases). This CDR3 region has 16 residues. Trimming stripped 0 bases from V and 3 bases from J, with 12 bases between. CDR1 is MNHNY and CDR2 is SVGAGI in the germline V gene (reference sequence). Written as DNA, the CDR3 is TGTGCCAGCAGTTACTCAGAGGGGGTGAGCTACAATGAGCAGTTCTTC. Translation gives CASSYSEGVSYNEQFF.

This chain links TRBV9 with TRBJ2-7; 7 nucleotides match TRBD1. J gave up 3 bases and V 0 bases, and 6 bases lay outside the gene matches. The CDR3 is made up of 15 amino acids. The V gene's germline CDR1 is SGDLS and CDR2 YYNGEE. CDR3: CASSVGGTDFYEQYF. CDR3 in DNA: TGTGCCAGCAGCGTAGGAGGGACAGACTTCTACGAGCAGTACTTC. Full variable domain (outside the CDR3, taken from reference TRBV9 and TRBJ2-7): DSGVTQTPKHLITATGQRVTLRCSPRSGDLSVYWYQQSLDQGLQFLIQYYNGEERAKGNILERFSAQQFPDLHSELNLSSLELGDSALYFCASSVGGTDFYEQYFGPGTRLTVT.

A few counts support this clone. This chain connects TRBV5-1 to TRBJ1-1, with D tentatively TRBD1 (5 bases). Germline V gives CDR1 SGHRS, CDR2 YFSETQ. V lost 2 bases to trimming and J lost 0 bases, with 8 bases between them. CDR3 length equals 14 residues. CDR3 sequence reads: CASSLLQVNTEAFF. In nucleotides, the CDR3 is TGCGCCAGCAGCTTACTACAGGTGAACACTGAAGCTTTCTTT.

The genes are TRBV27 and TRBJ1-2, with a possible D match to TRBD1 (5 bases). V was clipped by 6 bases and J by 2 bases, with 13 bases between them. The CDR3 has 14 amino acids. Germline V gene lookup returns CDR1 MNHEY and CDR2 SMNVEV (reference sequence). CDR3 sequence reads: CASSLRQFNYGYTF. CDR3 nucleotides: TGTGCCAGCAGCCTCCGACAGTTCAACTATGGCTACACCTTC.

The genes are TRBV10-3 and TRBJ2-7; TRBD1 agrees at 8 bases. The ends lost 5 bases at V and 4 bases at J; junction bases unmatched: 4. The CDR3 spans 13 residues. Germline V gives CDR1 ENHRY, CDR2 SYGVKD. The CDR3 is CAISSDREYEQYF. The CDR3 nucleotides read TGTGCCATCAGTTCGGACAGGGAGTACGAGCAGTACTTC.

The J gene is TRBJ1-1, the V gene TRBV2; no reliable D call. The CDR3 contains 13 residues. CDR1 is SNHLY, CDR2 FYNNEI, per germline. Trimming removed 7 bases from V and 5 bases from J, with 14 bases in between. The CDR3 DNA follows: TGTGCCAGCACCGACGAGGGCTGGACTGAAGCTTTCTTT. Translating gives CASTDEGWTEAFF.

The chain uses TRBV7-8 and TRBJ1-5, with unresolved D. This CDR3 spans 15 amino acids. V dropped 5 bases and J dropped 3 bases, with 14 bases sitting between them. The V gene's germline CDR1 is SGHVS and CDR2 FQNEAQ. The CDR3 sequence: CASSQSPQINQPQHF. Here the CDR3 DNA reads TGTGCCAGCAGCCAATCCCCGCAGATCAATCAGCCCCAGCATTTT. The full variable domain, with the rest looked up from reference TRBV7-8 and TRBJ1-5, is GAGVSQSPRYKVAKRGQDVALRCDPISGHVSLFWYQQALGQGPEFLTYFQNEAQLDKSGLPSDRFFAERPEGSVSTLKIQRTQQEDSAVYLCASSQSPQINQPQHFGDGTRLSIL.

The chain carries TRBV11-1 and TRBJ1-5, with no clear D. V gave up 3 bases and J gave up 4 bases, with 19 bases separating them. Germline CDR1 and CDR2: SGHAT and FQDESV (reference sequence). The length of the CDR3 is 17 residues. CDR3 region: CASSFTPVDIGNQPQHF. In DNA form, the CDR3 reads TGTGCCAGCAGCTTTACCCCCGTTGACATCGGTAATCAGCCCCAGCATTTT.

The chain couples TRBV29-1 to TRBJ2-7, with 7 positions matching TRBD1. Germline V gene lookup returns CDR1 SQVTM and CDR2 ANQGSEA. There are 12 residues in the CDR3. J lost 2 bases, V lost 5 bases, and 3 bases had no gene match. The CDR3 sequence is CSVTTGPYEQYF. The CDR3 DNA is TGCAGCGTTACGACAGGGCCCTACGAGCAGTACTTC.

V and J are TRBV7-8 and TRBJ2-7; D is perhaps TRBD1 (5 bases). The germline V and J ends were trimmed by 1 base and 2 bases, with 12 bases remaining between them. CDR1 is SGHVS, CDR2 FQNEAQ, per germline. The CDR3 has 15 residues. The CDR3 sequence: CASSLEGGRAYEQYF. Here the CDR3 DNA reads TGTGCCAGCAGCTTAGAGGGCGGCAGGGCCTACGAGCAGTACTTC. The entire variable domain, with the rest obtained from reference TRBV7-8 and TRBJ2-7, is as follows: GAGVSQSPRYKVAKRGQDVALRCDPISGHVSLFWYQQALGQGPEFLTYFQNEAQLDKSGLPSDRFFAERPEGSVSTLKIQRTQQEDSAVYLCASSLEGGRAYEQYFGPGTRLTVT.

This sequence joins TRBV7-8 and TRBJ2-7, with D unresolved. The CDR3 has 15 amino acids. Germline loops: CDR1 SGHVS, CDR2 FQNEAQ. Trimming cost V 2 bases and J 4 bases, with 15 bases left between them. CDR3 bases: TGTGCCAGCAGCTTATTCTGGCAACCCCCGTACGAGCAGTACTTC. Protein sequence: CASSLFWQPPYEQYF.

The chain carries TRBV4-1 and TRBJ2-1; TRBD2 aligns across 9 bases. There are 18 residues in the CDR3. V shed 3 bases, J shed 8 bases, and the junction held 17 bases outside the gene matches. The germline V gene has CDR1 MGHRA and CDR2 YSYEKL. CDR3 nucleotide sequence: TGCGCCAGCAGCCATCACCGGGCGGTGGGGCGGGAGGGACATGAGCAGTTCTTC. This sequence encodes CASSHHRAVGREGHEQFF.

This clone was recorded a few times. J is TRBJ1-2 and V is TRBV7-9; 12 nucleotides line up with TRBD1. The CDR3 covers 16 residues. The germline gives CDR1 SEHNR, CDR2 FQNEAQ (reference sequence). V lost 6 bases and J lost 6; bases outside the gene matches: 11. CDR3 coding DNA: TGTGCCAGCAGTCTCTCGTTGGGACAGGGGGCCCATGGCTACACCTTC. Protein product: CASSLSLGQGAHGYTF.

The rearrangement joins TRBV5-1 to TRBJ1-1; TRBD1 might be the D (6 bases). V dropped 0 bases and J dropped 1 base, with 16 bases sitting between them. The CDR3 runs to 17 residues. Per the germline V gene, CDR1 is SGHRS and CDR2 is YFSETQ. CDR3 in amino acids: CASSLDPRDTQNTEAFF. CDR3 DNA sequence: TGCGCCAGCAGCTTGGACCCCCGGGACACTCAGAACACTGAAGCTTTCTTT.

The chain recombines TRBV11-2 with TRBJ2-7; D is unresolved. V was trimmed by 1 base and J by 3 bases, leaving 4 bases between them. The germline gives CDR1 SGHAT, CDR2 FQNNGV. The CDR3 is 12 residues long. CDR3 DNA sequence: TGTGCCAGCAGCTTAGGGCTCTACGAGCAGTACTTC. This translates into CASSLGLYEQYF.

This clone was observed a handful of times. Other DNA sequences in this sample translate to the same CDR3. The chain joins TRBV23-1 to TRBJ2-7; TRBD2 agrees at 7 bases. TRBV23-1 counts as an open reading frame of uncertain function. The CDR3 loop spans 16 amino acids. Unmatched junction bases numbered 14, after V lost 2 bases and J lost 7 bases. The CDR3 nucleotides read TGCGCCAGCAGTCAACGGATACACTATCGGGGAGGGGAGCAGTACTTC. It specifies CASSQRIHYRGGEQYF.

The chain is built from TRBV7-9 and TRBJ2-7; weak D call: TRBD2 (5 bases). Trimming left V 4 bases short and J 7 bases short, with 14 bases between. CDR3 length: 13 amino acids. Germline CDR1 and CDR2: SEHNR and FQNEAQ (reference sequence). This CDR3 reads CASSSSGPGEQYF. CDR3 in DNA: TGTGCCAGCAGCTCCTCGGGCCCGGGAGAGCAGTACTTC. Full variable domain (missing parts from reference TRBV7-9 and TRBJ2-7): DTGVSQNPRHKITKRGQNVTFRCDPISEHNRLYWYRQTLGQGPEFLTYFQNEAQLEKSRLLSDRFSAERPKGSFSTLEIQRTEQGDSAMYLCASSSSGPGEQYFGPGTRLTVT.

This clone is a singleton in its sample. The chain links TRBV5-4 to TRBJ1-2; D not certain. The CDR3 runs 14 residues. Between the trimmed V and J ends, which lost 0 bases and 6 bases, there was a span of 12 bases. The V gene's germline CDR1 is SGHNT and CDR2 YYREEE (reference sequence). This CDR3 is CASSLGDQRDGYTF. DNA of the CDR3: TGTGCCAGCAGCTTGGGTGACCAACGGGATGGCTACACCTTC.

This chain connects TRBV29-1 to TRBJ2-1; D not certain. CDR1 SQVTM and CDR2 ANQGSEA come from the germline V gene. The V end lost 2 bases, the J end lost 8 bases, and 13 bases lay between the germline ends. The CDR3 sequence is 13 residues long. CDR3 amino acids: CSVELRPSDEQFF. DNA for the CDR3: TGCAGCGTTGAACTGCGACCCAGCGATGAGCAGTTCTTC.